The 3 T cell receptor beta chains given below trace back to one sample, sequenced in a study of T cell changes during pregnancy in multiple sclerosis. Data came from immunoSEQ multiplex PCR; TCRdb stores just in-frame clones and leaves some out. Altogether under 65,000 clones are present, around nine tenths being singletons, with the ten largest covering around 3.3%. The material was peripheral blood, obtained in the first trimester of pregnancy. Source of these receptors: a female donor in good health, enrolled as a control in a pregnancy study.

The gene calls are TRBV9 and TRBJ1-1; D may be TRBD1 (5 bases). Germline loops: CDR1 SGDLS, CDR2 YYNGEE. The CDR3 is made up of 15 amino acids. V lost 0 bases, J lost 6 bases, and 15 bases lay in between. The CDR3 nucleotides read TGTGCCAGCAGCGTAGATCAGGGTTCCTACGCTGAAGCTTTCTTT. Translation gives CASSVDQGSYAEAFF.

This chain links TRBV13 with TRBJ2-6; 7 bases are shared with TRBD1. The CDR3 is 18 residues long. The V gene end was trimmed by 4 bases and the J gene end by 0 bases; junction bases not matched to a gene: 9. Per germline, CDR1 PRHDT and CDR2 FYEKMQ (reference sequence). This CDR3 is CASSSGTVELSGANVLTF. The CDR3 nucleotides are TGTGCCAGCAGCTCCGGGACAGTAGAGCTCTCTGGGGCCAACGTCCTGACTTTC.

The rearrangement links TRBV13 to TRBJ1-1, with 8 bases identical to TRBD1. Trimming removed 5 bases from V and 0 bases from J; junction bases left unmatched: 8. In germline, CDR1 is PRHDT, CDR2 FYEKMQ (reference sequence). CDR3 length: 16 amino acids. The CDR3 protein is CASSAPDRVLNTEAFF. CDR3 nucleotides: TGTGCCAGCAGCGCCCCGGACAGGGTTCTGAACACTGAAGCTTTCTTT.